The clone carrying this TCR beta chain was found a few times. The antigen remains undetermined. Trimming cost V 5 bases and J 5 bases, with 15 bases left between them. Germline CDR1 and CDR2: SGHVS and FQNEAQ. There are 14 residues in the CDR3. Use of 60 Vbeta and 13 Jbeta primers characterized the PCR. Sequencing was performed with immunoSEQ multiplex PCR; in TCRdb, only in-frame clones are kept and a portion is missing. This table holds roughly 190,000 clones, around three quarters found once. This record belongs to a study of cytomegalovirus exposure and HLA in healthy donors. General study results and limits: Specific recognition of CMV antigens was confirmed in vitro for a few chains (all CMV-associated). Another analysis was done later, and it associated around 16,000 TCR beta sequences with HLA alleles at 0.05 false discovery rate. TCR beta sequences reportedly predicted most subjects' HLA-A and HLA-B alleles accurately.

J is TRBJ2-5 and V is TRBV7-8; possibly TRBD1 for D (6 bases). The origin of this receptor is a woman younger than 45 in good health and CMV-seropositive. Sequenced input: PBMCs. The CDR3 reads CASSPQQGTETQYF. CDR3 nucleotide sequence: TGTGCCAGCAGCCCTCAACAGGGAACTGAGACCCAGTACTTC.